A single sample is the source of the 20 T cell receptor beta chains below, sequenced in a study of memory CD4+ T cells and cytomegalovirus serostatus. Here immunoSEQ multiplex PCR was the method, and the copy in TCRdb shows in-frame clones only, minus some. The profile shows under 85,000 clones, under 80% of them singletons. Single viable CD3+CD4+CD8-CD45RO+ cells were sorted as the memory CD4+ T cells. Sequencing was done on a sample of memory CD4+ T cells from blood. These receptors were obtained from an adult in good health and CMV-seropositive.

This chain connects TRBV19 to TRBJ1-2, with TRBD1 as a possible D gene (6 bases). This CDR3 is 16 amino acids long. The V end lost 1 base, the J end lost 6 bases, and 18 bases lay between the germline ends. Germline V gene lookup returns CDR1 LNHDA and CDR2 SQIVND (reference sequence). For the CDR3, the DNA is TGTGCCAGTAGTATAGGCTTTTCCAGGGGTAAGAATGGCTACACCTTC. Its protein is CASSIGFSRGKNGYTF.

V gene TRBV13 combines with J gene TRBJ2-3, with unresolved D. Germline V CDR1 and CDR2: PRHDT, FYEKMQ (reference sequence). Trimming took 2 bases from V and 4 from J, leaving 4 bases between them. This CDR3 is built from 12 residues. The CDR3 nucleotides read TGTGCCAGCAGCTTATCAGCAGATACGCAGTATTTT. This translates into CASSLSADTQYF.

The CDR3 DNA follows: TGTGCCAGCAGCTTCGCGGACGTTCGAAACACCATATATTTT. Translating gives CASSFADVRNTIYF. V usage is TRBV5-8 and J usage is TRBJ1-3; the D is unclear. Germline V gene data show CDR1 as SGHTS and CDR2 as YDEGEE. This CDR3 region has 14 residues. With 2 bases removed from V and 5 bases from J, the gap between germline ends came to 11 bases.

The chain has TRBV10-2 and TRBJ2-2, with D unresolved. CDR1 WSHSY and CDR2 SAAADI come from the germline V gene. CDR3 size: 14 residues. V shed 3 bases and J shed 3 bases, with 8 bases lying between them. CDR3 region: CASSDSRHTGELFF. The CDR3 DNA reads TGCGCCAGCAGTGACTCGCGGCACACCGGGGAGCTGTTTTTT.

This rearrangement joins TRBV11-2 to TRBJ1-2; 8 nucleotides agree with TRBD1. CDR1 and CDR2 from the germline V gene are SGHAT and FQNNGV. The CDR3 is 18 residues long. V lost 2 bases to trimming and J lost 3 bases; unmatched junction nucleotides: 14. The CDR3 reads CASSLTRPSGGADYGYTF. CDR3 DNA: TGTGCCAGCAGCTTAACCCGTCCGTCAGGGGGCGCAGACTATGGCTACACCTTC.

V gene TRBV28 combines with J gene TRBJ2-2; perhaps TRBD2 as D (5 bases). This CDR3 region has 14 residues. Germline V CDR1 and CDR2: MDHEN, SYDVKM. Trimming stripped 10 bases from V and 3 bases from J, with 15 bases between. CDR3 protein: CATLRAGDTGELFF. The CDR3 DNA follows: TGTGCCACCTTGCGGGCCGGGGACACCGGGGAGCTGTTTTTT.

In its sample, this clone was seen many times. The chain uses TRBV30 and TRBJ1-1, with D maybe TRBD1 (5 bases). CDR3 length: 13 residues. Between the trimmed V and J ends, which lost 3 bases and 4 bases, there was a span of 12 bases. The germline gives CDR1 GTSNPN, CDR2 SVGIG (reference sequence). The CDR3 DNA reads as TGTGCCTGGAGGACTCACGGGGGCACTGAAGCTTTCTTT. Protein product: CAWRTHGGTEAFF.

V gene TRBV4-3 combines with J gene TRBJ1-2, with 9 bases that match TRBD1. The CDR3 has 16 residues. Per the germline V gene, CDR1 is LGHNA and CDR2 is YSLEER. V lost 0 bases, J lost 8 bases, and 10 bases stayed unmatched. The CDR3 bases are TGCGCCAGCAGCCAAGAACCGAACAGGGGGCTTGGGGGCTACACCTTC. Translated, it gives CASSQEPNRGLGGYTF.

V and J are TRBV11-3 and TRBJ1-1, with D perhaps matching TRBD1 (6 bases). The CDR3 covers 16 residues. Trimming removed 0 bases at V and 6 bases at J, with 17 bases between. CDR1 SGHNT and CDR2 YENEEA come from the germline V gene. Here the CDR3 DNA reads TGTGCCAGCAGCTTAGATGGGAGGGGGGGTAGCGCTGAAGCTTTCTTT. Residues: CASSLDGRGGSAEAFF. Based on the CDR3 plus reference TRBV11-3 and TRBJ1-1, the full variable domain is EAGVVQSPRYKIIEKKQPVAFWCNPISGHNTLYWYLQNLGQGPELLIRYENEEAVDDSQLPKDRFSAERLKGVDSTLKIQPAELGDSAVYLCASSLDGRGGSAEAFFGQGTRLTVV.

The gene calls are TRBV18 and TRBJ2-3; either TRBD1 or TRBD2 may fit D (5 bases each). Germline loops: CDR1 KGHSH, CDR2 LQKENI. This CDR3 comprises 13 residues. Trimming cost V 2 bases and J 5 bases, with 8 bases left between them. The chain's CDR3 is CASSPGAGDTQYF. CDR3 DNA: TGTGCCAGCTCACCAGGGGCGGGAGATACGCAGTATTTT.

This chain connects TRBV7-2 to TRBJ1-2; D remains ambiguous. Germline CDR1 reads SGHTA; CDR2 reads FQGNSA. The CDR3 length is 13 residues. Trimming removed 7 bases at V and 8 bases at J, with 17 bases between. The DNA of the CDR3 is TGTGCCAGCAACCTTCGTTCGGGGAGGGGCTACACCTTC. It yields the protein CASNLRSGRGYTF.

The chain recombines TRBV25-1 with TRBJ1-2; no firm D call. Germline CDR1 and CDR2: MGHDK and SYGVNS. V lost 0 bases to trimming and J lost 4 bases, with 12 bases between them. The length of the CDR3 is 15 residues. The CDR3 sequence is CASSEYEGGGYGYTF. In DNA, the CDR3 is TGTGCCAGCAGTGAATACGAGGGCGGCGGCTATGGCTACACCTTC.

V and J are TRBV7-9 and TRBJ1-2, with TRBD1 matching over 7 bases. The CDR3 loop spans 14 amino acids. With V trimmed by 4 bases and J by 8 bases, 10 bases remained unmatched. CDR1 is SEHNR and CDR2 is FQNEAQ in the germline V gene (reference sequence). CDR3 sequence: CASSSWDSLEGYTF. The CDR3 nucleotides read TGTGCCAGCAGCTCATGGGACAGCCTAGAGGGCTACACCTTC. Drawing the rest from reference TRBV7-9 and TRBJ1-2, the complete variable domain is DTGVSQNPRHKITKRGQNVTFRCDPISEHNRLYWYRQTLGQGPEFLTYFQNEAQLEKSRLLSDRFSAERPKGSFSTLEIQRTEQGDSAMYLCASSSWDSLEGYTFGSGTRLTVV.

J is TRBJ2-4 and V is TRBV7-2; 8 nucleotides align to TRBD2. The CDR3 totals 15 residues. CDR1 is SGHTA and CDR2 is FQGNSA in the germline V gene. Trimming at V came to 0 bases and at J to 7 bases, leaving 5 bases not matched to a gene. The CDR3 DNA sequence: TGTGCCAGCAGCTTAGCACAGTCGGGGGGGAACATTCAGTACTTC. Translating gives CASSLAQSGGNIQYF.

The CDR3 DNA reads TGTGCCAGCACGGGACAGGAATACAATGAGCAGTTCTTC. This sequence encodes CASTGQEYNEQFF. V and J are TRBV6-6 and TRBJ2-1, with TRBD1 matching over 8 bases. The CDR3 totals 13 residues. The germline CDR1 and CDR2 sequences are MNHNY and SVGAGI (reference sequence). The J segment lost 4 bases and the V segment lost 7 bases, leaving 3 bases of the junction unmatched.

The V call is TRBV29-1, the J call TRBJ1-5; the D is unclear. The V and J ends lost 5 bases and 0 bases respectively, with 8 bases between them. The germline CDR1 and CDR2 sequences are SQVTM and ANQGSEA. The CDR3 is 13 residues long. As DNA, the CDR3 is TGCAGCGTTCAGGACTCTAGCAATCAGCCCCAGCATTTT. Its translation is CSVQDSSNQPQHF.

The rearrangement links TRBV5-1 to TRBJ2-3, with D possibly being TRBD2 (6 bases). The CDR3 length is 14 residues. The V and J ends lost 1 base and 2 bases respectively, with 8 bases between them. Germline CDR1 and CDR2: SGHRS and YFSETQ. CDR3 sequence (DNA): TGCGCCAGCAGCTTGTCGGGAGCCACAGATACGCAGTATTTT. Translating gives CASSLSGATDTQYF.

V usage is TRBV28 and J usage is TRBJ1-1; D is uncertain. V lost 8 bases and J lost 1, with 8 bases in between. The CDR3 is 12 residues long. Germline V gives CDR1 MDHEN, CDR2 SYDVKM. The CDR3 coding sequence is TGTGCCAGCGAGCGCGCGAACACTGAAGCTTTCTTT. Residues: CASERANTEAFF.

This clone was seen only a few times. The chain combines TRBV13 with TRBJ1-1; D not resolved. Trimming cost V 1 base and J 5 bases, with 20 bases left between them. Germline V gives CDR1 PRHDT, CDR2 FYEKMQ (reference sequence). The CDR3 covers 17 residues. The CDR3 sequence: CASSLDWPSRMGTEAFF. Written as DNA, the CDR3 is TGTGCCAGCAGCTTAGACTGGCCTTCTCGGATGGGGACTGAAGCTTTCTTT.

This clone was recorded a few times. The gene calls are TRBV28 and TRBJ1-2; D ambiguous. This CDR3 comprises 14 residues. Trimming took off 5 bases at V and 2 bases at J, with 12 bases between the two ends. Per the germline V gene, CDR1 is MDHEN and CDR2 is SYDVKM. This CDR3 is CASSLLRLNYGYTF. CDR3 sequence (DNA): TGTGCCAGCAGTCTTTTACGATTGAACTATGGCTACACCTTC.